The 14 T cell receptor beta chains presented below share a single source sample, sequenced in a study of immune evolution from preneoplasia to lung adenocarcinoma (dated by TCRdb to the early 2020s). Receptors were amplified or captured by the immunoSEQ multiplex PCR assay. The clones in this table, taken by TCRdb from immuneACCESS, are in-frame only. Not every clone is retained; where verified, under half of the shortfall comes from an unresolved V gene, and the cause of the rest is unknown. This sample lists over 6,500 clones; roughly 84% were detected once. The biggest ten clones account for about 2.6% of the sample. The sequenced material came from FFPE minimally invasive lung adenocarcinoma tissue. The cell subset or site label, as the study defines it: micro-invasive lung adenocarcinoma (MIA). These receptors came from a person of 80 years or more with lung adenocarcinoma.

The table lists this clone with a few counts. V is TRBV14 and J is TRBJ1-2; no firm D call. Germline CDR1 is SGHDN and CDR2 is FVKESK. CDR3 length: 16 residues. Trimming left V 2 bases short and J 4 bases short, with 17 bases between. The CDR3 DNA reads TGTGCCAGCAGCCAACTAAGAGGCGGCAGCGTCTATGGCTACACCTTC. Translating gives CASSQLRGGSVYGYTF.

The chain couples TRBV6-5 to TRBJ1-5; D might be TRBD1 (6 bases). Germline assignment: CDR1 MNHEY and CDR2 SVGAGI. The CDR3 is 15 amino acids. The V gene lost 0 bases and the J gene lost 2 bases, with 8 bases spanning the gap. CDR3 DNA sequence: TGTGCCAGCAGTTACTCGAGGGGGGGCAATCAGCCCCAGCATTTT. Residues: CASSYSRGGNQPQHF.

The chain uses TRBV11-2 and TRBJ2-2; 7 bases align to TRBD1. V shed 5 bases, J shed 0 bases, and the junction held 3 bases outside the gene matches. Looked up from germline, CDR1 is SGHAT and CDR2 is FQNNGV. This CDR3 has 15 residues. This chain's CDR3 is CASSADRTNTGELFF. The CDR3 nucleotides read TGTGCCAGCAGCGCGGACAGGACGAACACCGGGGAGCTGTTTTTT.

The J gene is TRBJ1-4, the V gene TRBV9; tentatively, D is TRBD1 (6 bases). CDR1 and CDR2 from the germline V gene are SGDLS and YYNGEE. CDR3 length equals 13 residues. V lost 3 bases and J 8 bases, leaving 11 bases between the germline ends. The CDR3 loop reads CASSEGGAEKLFF. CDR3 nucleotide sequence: TGTGCCAGCAGCGAGGGGGGGGCAGAAAAACTGTTTTTT.

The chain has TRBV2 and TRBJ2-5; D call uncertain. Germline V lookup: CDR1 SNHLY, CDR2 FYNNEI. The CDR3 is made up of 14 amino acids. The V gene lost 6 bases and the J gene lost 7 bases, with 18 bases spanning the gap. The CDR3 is CASRPRTESATQYF. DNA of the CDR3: TGTGCCAGCAGACCAAGGACGGAGTCCGCGACCCAGTACTTC.

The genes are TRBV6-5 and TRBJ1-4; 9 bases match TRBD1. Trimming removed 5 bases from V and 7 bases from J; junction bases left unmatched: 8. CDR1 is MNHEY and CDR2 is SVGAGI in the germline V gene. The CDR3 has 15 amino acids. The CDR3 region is CASSIAGQGREKLFF. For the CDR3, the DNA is TGTGCCAGCAGTATAGCGGGACAGGGACGTGAAAAACTGTTTTTT.

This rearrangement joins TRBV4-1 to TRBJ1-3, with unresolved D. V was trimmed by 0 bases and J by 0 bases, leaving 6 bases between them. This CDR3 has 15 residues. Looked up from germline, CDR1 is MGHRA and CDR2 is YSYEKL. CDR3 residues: CASSQDYGSGNTIYF. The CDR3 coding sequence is TGCGCCAGCAGCCAAGATTACGGCTCTGGAAACACCATATATTTT.

The CDR3 loop reads CASSYSLGSTEAFF. The DNA for the CDR3 is TGTGCCAGCAGTTACTCACTGGGCTCCACTGAAGCTTTCTTT. The chain is built from TRBV6-5 and TRBJ1-1, with unresolved D. V shed 0 bases and J shed 4 bases, with 9 bases lying between them. This CDR3 is 14 amino acids long. Germline CDR1 reads MNHEY; CDR2 reads SVGAGI.

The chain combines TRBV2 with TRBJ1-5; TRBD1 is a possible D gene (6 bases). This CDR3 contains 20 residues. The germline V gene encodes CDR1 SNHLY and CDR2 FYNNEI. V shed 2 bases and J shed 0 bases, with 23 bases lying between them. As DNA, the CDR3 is TGTGCCAGCAGTGAATCCTTACCGGGACATCCCCTATATAGCAATCAGCCCCAGCATTTT. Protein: CASSESLPGHPLYSNQPQHF.

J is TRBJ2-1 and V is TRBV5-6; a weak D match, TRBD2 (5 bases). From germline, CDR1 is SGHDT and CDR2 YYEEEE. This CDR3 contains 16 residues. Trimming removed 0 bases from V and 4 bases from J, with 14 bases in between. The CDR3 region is CASSLGRVSLYNEQFF. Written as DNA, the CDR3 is TGTGCCAGCAGCTTGGGGCGGGTAAGCCTTTACAATGAGCAGTTCTTC.

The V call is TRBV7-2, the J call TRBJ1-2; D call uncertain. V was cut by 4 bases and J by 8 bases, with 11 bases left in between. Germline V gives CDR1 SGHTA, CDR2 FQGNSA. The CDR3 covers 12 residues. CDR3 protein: CASSSSNGGYTF. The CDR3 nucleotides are TGTGCCAGCAGCTCCTCTAACGGAGGCTACACCTTC. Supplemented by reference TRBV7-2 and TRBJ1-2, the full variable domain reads GAGVSQSPSNKVTEKGKDVELRCDPISGHTALYWYRQSLGQGLEFLIYFQGNSAPDKSGLPSDRFSAERTGGSVSTLTIQRTQQEDSAVYLCASSSSNGGYTFGSGTRLTVV.

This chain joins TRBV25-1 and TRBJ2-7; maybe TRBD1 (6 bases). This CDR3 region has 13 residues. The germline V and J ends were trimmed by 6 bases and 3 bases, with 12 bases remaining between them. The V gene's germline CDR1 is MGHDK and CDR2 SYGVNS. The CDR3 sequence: CASSLTGFYEQYF. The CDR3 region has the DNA TGTGCCAGCAGCCTAACAGGGTTCTACGAGCAGTACTTC.

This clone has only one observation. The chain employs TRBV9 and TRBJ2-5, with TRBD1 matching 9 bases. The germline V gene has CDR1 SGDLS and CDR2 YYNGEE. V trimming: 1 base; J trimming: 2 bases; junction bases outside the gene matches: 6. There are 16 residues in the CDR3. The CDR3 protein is CASSVSTGGWQETQYF. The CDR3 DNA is TGTGCCAGCAGCGTAAGCACAGGGGGCTGGCAAGAGACCCAGTACTTC.

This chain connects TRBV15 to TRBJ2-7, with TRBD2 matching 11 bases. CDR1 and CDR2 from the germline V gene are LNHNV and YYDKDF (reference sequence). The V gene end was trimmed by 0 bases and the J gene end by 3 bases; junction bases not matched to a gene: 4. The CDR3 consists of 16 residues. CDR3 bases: TGTGCCACCAGCAGAGATTTGGGGACTAGCGGCTACGAGCAGTACTTC. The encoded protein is CATSRDLGTSGYEQYF.